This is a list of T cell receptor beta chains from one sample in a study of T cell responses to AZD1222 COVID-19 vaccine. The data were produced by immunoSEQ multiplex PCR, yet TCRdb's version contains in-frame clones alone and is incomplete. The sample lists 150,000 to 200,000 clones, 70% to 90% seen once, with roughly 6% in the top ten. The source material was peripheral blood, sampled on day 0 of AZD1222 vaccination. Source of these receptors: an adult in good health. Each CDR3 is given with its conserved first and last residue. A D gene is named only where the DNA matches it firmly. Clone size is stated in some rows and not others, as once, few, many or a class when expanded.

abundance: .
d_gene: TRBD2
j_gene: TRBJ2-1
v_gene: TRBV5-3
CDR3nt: TGTGCCAGAAGCCCGCCGGGACTAGGGGACTACAATGAGCAGTTCTTC
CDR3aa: CARSPPGLGDYNEQFF

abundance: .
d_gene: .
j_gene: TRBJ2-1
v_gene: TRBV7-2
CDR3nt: TGTGCCAGCAGCCCACCCAAGGTGTCCCTCAGGGTGGAGCAGTTCTTC
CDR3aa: CASSPPKVSLRVEQFF

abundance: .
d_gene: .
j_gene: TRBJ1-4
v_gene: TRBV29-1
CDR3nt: TGCAGCGTTTCCTTTTTTGAAAAACTGTTTTTT
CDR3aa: CSVSFFEKLFF

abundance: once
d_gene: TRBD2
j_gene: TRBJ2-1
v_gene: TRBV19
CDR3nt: TGTGCCAGTAAAACTAGCGGGGGGGCCAGTGCTGGGCAGTTCTTC
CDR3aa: CASKTSGGASAGQFF

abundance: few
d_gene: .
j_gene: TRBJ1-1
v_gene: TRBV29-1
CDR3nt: TGCAGCGTTGACGGGGGAGGAGGTGCTGAAGCTTTCTTT
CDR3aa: CSVDGGGGAEAFF

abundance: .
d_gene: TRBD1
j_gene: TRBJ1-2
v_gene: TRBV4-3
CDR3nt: TGCGCCAGCAGCCAAGATAGCGGACAGGGGATTGGTGGCTACACCTTC
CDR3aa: CASSQDSGQGIGGYTF

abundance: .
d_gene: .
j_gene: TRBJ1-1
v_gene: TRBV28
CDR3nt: TGTGCCAGCAGTGAGAACCGGGCTGAAGCTTTCTTT
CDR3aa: CASSENRAEAFF

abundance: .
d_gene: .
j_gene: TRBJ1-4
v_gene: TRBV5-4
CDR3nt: TGTGCCAGCAGCTTGTGGGAGCGTAATGAAAAACTGTTTTTT
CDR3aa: CASSLWERNEKLFF

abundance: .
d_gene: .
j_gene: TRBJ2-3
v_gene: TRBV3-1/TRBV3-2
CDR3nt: TGTGCCAGCTCGCCACGAGGCCTGGGGGCGTACACAGATACGCAGTATTTT
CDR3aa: CASSPRGLGAYTDTQYF

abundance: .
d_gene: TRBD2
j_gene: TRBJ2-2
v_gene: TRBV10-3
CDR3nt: TGTGCCATCAGTGAAATTAGCGGGTACACCGGGGAGCTGTTTTTT
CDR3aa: CAISEISGYTGELFF

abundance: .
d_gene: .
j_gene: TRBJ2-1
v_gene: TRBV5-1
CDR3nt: TGCGCCAGCAGCTCTCCCCGGGGCAGGGGGGGGACGAGCTCCTACAATGAGCAGTTCTTC
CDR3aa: CASSSPRGRGGTSSYNEQFF

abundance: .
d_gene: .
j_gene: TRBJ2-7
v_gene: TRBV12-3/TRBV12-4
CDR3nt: TGTGCCAGCCTCCCGGGATACAAATACGAGCAGTACTTC
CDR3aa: CASLPGYKYEQYF

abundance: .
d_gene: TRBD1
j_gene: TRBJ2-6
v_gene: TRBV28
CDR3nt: TGTGCCAGCAGTTTATTTTTTTCGGCCCGGGACAGGAAGACCTCTGGGGCCAACGTCCTGACTTTC
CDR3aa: CASSLFFSARDRKTSGANVLTF

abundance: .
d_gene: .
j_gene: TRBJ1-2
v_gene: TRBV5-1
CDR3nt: TGCGCCAGCAGCTTGGCCGGGCCTCCTAACTATGGCTACACCTTC
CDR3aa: CASSLAGPPNYGYTF

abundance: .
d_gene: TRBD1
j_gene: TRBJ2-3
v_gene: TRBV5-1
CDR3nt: TGCGCCAGCGCCGGACAGGGGGCACCCGATACGCAGTATTTT
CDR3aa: CASAGQGAPDTQYF

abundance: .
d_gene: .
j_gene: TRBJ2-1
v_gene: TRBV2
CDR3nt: TGTGCCAGCAAGGTTTACAATGAGCAGTTCTTC
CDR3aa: CASKVYNEQFF

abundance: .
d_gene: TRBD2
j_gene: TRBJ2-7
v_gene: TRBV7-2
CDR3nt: TGTGCCAGCAGCTTCCCTAGGACTAGCGGGAGAGTGGCCTACGAGCAGTACTTC
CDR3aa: CASSFPRTSGRVAYEQYF

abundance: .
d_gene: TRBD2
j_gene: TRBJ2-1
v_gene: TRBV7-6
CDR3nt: TGTGCCAGCAGCCCCGGGGGGGCCCCCTTCTTC
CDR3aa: CASSPGGAPFF

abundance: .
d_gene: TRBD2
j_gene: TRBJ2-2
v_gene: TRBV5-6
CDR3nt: TGTGCCAGCAGTTTTAGGACTAGCCTTAACACCGGGGAGCTGTTTTTT
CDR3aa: CASSFRTSLNTGELFF

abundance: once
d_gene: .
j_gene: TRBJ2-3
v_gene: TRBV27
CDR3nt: TGTGCCAGCAGTTTATCGCTGGTTCCGACCGATACGCAGTATTTT
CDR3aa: CASSLSLVPTDTQYF

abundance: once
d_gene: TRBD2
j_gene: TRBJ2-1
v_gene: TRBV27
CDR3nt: TGTGCCAGCAGTCTAATCGCCTACGGGACTAGCGAGGGGACGCAGTTCTTC
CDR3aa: CASSLIAYGTSEGTQFF

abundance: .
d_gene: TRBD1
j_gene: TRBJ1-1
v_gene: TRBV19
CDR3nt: TGTGCCAGCGGGGGGGCAGGGGGCCGCTGGACTGAAGCTTTCTTT
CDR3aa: CASGGAGGRWTEAFF

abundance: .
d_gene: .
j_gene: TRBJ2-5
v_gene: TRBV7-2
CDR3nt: TGTGCCAGCAGCTTAAACACAGGGTACCAAGAGACCCAGTACTTC
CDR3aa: CASSLNTGYQETQYF

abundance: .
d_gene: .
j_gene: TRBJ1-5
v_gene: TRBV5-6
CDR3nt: TGTGCCAGCAGCTTGAGTCCGAGGGGTTCGGGAGGCAATCAGCCCCAGCATTTT
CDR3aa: CASSLSPRGSGGNQPQHF

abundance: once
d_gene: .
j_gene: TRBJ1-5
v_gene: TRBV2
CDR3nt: TGTGCCAGCAGTCTAATAGGTACGAAACGGAGCAATCAGCCCCAGCATTTT
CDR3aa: CASSLIGTKRSNQPQHF

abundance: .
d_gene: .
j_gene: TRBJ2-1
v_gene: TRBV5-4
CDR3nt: TGTGCCAGCAGCTTGGAGATCTACAATGAGCAGTTCTTC
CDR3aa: CASSLEIYNEQFF

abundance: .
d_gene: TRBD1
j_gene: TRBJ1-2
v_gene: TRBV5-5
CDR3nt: TGTGCCAGCAGCCGTCCCGGGACAGGGAGCTATGGCTACACCTTC
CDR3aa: CASSRPGTGSYGYTF

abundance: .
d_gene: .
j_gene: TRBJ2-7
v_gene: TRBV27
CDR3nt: TGTGCCAGCAGTTTACAACAGGGTGGGTACGAGCAGTACTTC
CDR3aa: CASSLQQGGYEQYF

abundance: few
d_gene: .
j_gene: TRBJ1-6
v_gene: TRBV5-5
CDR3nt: TGTGCCAGCAGCTCACAGGTGAAAAGTAATTCACCCCTCCACTTT
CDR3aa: CASSSQVKSNSPLHF

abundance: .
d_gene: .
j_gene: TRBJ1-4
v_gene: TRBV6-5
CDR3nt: TGTGCCAGCATTTCGGTGTTAGGGTCCAATGAAAAACTGTTTTTT
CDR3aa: CASISVLGSNEKLFF

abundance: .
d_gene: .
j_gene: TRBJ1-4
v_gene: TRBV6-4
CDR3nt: TGTGCCACCCGAGCAATACCCCTGGACAGAGCAGGGATTGAAAAACTGTTTTTT
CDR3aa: CATRAIPLDRAGIEKLFF

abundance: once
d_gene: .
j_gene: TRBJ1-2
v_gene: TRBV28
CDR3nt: TGTGCCAGCAGTTTCCCGGGGGGCGCGAACTATGGCTACACCTTC
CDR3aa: CASSFPGGANYGYTF

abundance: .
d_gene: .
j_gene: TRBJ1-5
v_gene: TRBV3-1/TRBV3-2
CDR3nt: TGTGCCAGCAGCCAAGGGGCCAGCTCCAATCAGCCCCAGCATTTT
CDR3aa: CASSQGASSNQPQHF

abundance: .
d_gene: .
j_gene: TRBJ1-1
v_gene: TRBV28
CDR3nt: TGTGCCAGCAGTTTCTCTTCGCTACCGAACACTGAAGCTTTCTTT
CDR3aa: CASSFSSLPNTEAFF

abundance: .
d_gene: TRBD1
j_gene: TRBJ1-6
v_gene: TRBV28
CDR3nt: TGTGCCAGCAGTTTGACGACAGGGAATTCACCCCTCCACTTT
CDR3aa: CASSLTTGNSPLHF

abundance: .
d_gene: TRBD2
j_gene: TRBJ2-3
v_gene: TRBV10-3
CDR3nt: TGTGCCATCAGTGAGTCGATAGCTAGCGGGGCAAGCACAGATACGCAGTATTTT
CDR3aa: CAISESIASGASTDTQYF

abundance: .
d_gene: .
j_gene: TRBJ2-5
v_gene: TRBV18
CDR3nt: TGTGCCAGCTCACGGGCAGCACTACTGTGGGAGACCCAGTACTTC
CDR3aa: CASSRAALLWETQYF

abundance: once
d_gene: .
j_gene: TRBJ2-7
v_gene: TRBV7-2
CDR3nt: TGTGCCAGCAATGGGGGCCGCTCCTACGAGCAGTACTTC
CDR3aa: CASNGGRSYEQYF

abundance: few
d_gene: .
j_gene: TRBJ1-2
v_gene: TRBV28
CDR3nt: TGTGCCAGCAGTTCCCCACCTGACAGGTCCTATGGCTACACCTTC
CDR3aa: CASSSPPDRSYGYTF

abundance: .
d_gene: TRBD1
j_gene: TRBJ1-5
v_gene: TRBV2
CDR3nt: TGTGCCAGCAGTAGAGGACAGGATAGCAATCAGCCCCAGCATTTT
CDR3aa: CASSRGQDSNQPQHF

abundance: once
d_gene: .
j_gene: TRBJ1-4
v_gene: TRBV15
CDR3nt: TGTGCCACCAGCAGAGGGGGAGGGATAGGTACAACTAATGAAAAACTGTTTTTT
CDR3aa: CATSRGGGIGTTNEKLFF

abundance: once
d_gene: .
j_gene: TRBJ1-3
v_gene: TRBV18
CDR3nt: TGTGCCAGCTCACCAGACCAGGGATCTCCTGGAAACACCATATATTTT
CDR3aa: CASSPDQGSPGNTIYF

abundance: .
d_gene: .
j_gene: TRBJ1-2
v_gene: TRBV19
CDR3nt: TGTGCCAGCACCGATGCGGGGGTCGGCTACACCTTC
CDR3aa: CASTDAGVGYTF